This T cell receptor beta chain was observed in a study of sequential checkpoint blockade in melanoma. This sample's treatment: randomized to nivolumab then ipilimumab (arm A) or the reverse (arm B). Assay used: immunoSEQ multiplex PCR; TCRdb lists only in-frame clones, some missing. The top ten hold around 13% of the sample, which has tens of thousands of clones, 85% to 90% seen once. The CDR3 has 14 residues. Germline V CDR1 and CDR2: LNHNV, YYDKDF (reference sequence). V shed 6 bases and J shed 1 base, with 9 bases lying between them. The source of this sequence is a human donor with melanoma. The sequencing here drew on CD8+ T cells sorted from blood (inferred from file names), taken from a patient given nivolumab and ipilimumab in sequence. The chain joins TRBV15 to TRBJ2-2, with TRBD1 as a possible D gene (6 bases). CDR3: CATSWTENTGELFF. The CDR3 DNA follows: TGTGCCACCAGTTGGACAGAGAACACCGGGGAGCTGTTTTTT.